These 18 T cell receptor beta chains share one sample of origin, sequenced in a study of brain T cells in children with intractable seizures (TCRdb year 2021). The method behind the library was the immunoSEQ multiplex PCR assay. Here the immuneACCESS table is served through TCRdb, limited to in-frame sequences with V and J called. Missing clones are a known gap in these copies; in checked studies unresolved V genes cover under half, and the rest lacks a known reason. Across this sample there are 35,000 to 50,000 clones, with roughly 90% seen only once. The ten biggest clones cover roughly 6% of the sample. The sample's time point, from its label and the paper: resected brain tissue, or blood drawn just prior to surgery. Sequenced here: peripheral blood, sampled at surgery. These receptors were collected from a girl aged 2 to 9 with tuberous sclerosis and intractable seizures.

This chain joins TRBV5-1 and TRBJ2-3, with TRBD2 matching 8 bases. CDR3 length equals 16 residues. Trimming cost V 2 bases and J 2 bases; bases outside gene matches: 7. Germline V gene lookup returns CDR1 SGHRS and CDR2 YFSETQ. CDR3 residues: CASSLNSGGTTDTQYF. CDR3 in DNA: TGCGCCAGCAGCTTAAACAGCGGGGGCACCACAGATACGCAGTATTTT. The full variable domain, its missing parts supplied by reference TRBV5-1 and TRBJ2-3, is KAGVTQTPRYLIKTRGQQVTLSCSPISGHRSVSWYQQTPGQGLQFLFEYFSETQRNKGNFPGRFSGRQFSNSRSEMNVSTLELGDSALYLCASSLNSGGTTDTQYFGPGTRLTVL.

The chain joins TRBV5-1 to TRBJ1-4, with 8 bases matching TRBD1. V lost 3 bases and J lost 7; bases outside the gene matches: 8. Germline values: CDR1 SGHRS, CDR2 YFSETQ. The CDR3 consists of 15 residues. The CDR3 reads CASSYDRGRGEKLFF. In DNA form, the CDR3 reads TGCGCCAGCAGCTACGACAGGGGAAGGGGTGAAAAACTGTTTTTT.

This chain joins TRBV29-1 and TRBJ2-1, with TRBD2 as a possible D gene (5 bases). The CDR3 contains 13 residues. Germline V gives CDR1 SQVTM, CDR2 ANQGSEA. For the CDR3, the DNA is TGCAGTATACTCGGAGGCTCCTACAATGAGCAGTTCTTC. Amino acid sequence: CSILGGSYNEQFF.

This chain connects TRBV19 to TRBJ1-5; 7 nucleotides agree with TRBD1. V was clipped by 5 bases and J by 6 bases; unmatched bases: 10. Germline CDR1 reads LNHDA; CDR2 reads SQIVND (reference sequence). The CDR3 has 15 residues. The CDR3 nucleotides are TGTGCCAGTAGTCCCTCAACAGGGGACTTTCAGCCCCAGCATTTT. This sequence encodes CASSPSTGDFQPQHF.

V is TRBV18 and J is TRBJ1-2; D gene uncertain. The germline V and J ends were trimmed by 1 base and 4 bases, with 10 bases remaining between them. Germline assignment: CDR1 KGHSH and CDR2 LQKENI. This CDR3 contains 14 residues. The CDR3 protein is CASSPQGIPYGYTF. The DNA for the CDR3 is TGTGCCAGCTCACCACAGGGAATCCCCTATGGCTACACCTTC.

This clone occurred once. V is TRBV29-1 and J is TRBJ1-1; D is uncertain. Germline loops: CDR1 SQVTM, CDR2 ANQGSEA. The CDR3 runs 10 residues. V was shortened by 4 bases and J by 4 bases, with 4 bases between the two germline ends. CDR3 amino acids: CSVVLTEAFF. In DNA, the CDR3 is TGCAGCGTTGTTCTCACTGAAGCTTTCTTT.

CDR3 sequence (DNA): TGTGCCAGTCAAAACAACCAGGGACCGAACACTGAAGCTTTCTTT. Encoded protein: CASQNNQGPNTEAFF. The gene calls are TRBV19 and TRBJ1-1; possibly TRBD1 for D (5 bases). V dropped 8 bases and J dropped 1 base, with 17 bases sitting between them. This CDR3 contains 15 residues. CDR1 LNHDA and CDR2 SQIVND come from the germline V gene (reference sequence). Full variable domain (rest looked up from reference TRBV19 and TRBJ1-1): DGGITQSPKYLFRKEGQNVTLSCEQNLNHDAMYWYRQDPGQGLRLIYYSQIVNDFQKGDIAEGYSVSREKKESFPLTVTSAQKNPTAFYLCASQNNQGPNTEAFFGQGTRLTVV.

The CDR3 DNA sequence: TGTGCTAGTGGTTGGGCGGGGGCACAAGAGACCCAGTACTTC. Translating gives CASGWAGAQETQYF. The V call is TRBV12-5, the J call TRBJ2-5; TRBD2 might be the D (7 bases). V lost 4 bases and J lost 2, with 11 bases in between. This CDR3 contains 14 residues. Per the germline V gene, CDR1 is LGHNT and CDR2 is FRNRAP.

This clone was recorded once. This CDR3 is CASSQDVGYGLLGQPQHF. DNA for the CDR3: TGCGCCAGCAGCCAAGATGTCGGGTATGGACTATTGGGACAGCCCCAGCATTTT. The chain recombines TRBV4-1 with TRBJ1-5, with D unresolved. This CDR3 contains 18 residues. Trimming took 0 bases from V and 7 from J, leaving 22 bases between them. The germline V gene encodes CDR1 MGHRA and CDR2 YSYEKL.

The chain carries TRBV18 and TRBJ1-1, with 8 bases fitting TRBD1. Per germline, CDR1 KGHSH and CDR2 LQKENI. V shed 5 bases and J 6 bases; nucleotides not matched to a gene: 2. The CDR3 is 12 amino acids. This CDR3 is CASSSGQAEAFF. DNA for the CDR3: TGTGCCAGCTCATCGGGACAGGCTGAAGCTTTCTTT.

CDR3 coding DNA: TGTGCCAGCAGCGTAGCCCCTGGAGATCCCTACGAGCAGTACTTC. Translated: CASSVAPGDPYEQYF. The V and J genes are TRBV9 and TRBJ2-7, with D uncertain. CDR1 is SGDLS, CDR2 YYNGEE, per germline. Deletions cut 0 bases from V and 2 bases from J, with 12 bases between. The CDR3 contains 15 residues.

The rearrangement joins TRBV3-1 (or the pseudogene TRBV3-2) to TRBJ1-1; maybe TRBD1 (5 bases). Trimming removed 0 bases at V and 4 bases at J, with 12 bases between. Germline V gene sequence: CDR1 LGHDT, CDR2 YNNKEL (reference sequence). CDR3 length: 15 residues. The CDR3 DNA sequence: TGTGCCAGCAGCCAAGAAAGGGGCAGGAGCACTGAAGCTTTCTTT. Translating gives CASSQERGRSTEAFF.

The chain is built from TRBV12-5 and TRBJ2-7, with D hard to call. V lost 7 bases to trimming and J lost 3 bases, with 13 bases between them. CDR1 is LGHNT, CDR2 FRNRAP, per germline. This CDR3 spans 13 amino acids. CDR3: CASAHPGLYEQYV. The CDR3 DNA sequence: TGTGCTAGTGCCCATCCGGGTCTCTACGAGCAGTACGTC.

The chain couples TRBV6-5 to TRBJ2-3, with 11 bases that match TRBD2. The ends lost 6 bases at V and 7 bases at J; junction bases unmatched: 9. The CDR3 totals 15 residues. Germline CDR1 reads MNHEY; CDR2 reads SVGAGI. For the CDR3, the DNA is TGTGCCAGCAGCGTCCCGGGACTAGCGGCCCATACGCAGTATTTT. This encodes CASSVPGLAAHTQYF.

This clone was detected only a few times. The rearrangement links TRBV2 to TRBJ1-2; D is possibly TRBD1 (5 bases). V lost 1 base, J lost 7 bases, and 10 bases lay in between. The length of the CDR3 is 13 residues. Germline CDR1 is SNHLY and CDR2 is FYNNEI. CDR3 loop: CASSEGRRGGYTF. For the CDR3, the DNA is TGTGCCAGCAGTGAAGGCCGAAGGGGTGGCTACACCTTC. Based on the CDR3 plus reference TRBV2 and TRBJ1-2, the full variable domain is EPEVTQTPSHQVTQMGQEVILRCVPISNHLYFYWYRQILGQKVEFLVSFYNNEISEKSEIFDDQFSVERPDGSNFTLKIRSTKLEDSAMYFCASSEGRRGGYTFGSGTRLTVV.

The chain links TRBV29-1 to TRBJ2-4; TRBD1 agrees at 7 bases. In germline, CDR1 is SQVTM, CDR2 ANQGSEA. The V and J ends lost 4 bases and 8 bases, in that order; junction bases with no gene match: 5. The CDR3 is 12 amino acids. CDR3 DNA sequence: TGCAGCGTTGGAGGCCAGGGGGACATTCAGTACTTC. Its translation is CSVGGQGDIQYF.

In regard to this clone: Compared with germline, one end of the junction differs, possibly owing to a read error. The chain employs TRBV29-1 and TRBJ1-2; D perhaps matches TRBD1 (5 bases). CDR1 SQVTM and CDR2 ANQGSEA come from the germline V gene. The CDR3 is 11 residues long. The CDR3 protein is CSAEPRGGYTF. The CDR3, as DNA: TGCAGCGCTGAACCACGGGGGGGCTACACCTTC.

This CDR3 is CASSIDTYNEQFF. The CDR3 bases are TGTGCCAGTAGTATAGACACGTACAATGAGCAGTTCTTC. The V and J genes are TRBV19 and TRBJ2-1; D is unresolved. Between the trimmed V and J ends, which lost 0 bases and 4 bases, there was a span of 4 bases. CDR3 length equals 13 residues. The germline V gene encodes CDR1 LNHDA and CDR2 SQIVND (reference sequence).